Sequencing of this T cell receptor beta chain was carried out in a study of OX40 agonist ivuxolimab in advanced cancers. General study points: In a subset of nonresponders, normalized T-cell clonal expansion was also low.

Turning to this clone: Its antigen is not identified.

The germline gives CDR1 LNHDA, CDR2 SQIVND (reference sequence). With 7 bases removed from V and 4 bases from J, the gap between germline ends came to 12 bases. The CDR3 totals 13 residues. Assay: immunoSEQ multiplex PCR; the TCRdb copy retains only in-frame clones and omits some. The table shows under 90,000 clones, with 85% to 95% occurring only once. The chain links TRBV19 to TRBJ2-3, with D unresolved. Sample: CD4+ or CD8+ T cells sorted from blood, taken in a trial of the OX40 agonist ivuxolimab. This clonotype originated in an adult with an advanced solid tumor such as melanoma, head and neck, liver or kidney cancer. CDR3 bases: TGTGCCAGTAAGCCCGCCACCCCAGATACGCAGTATTTT. This codes for CASKPATPDTQYF.